This TCR beta chain was recovered during a study of OX40 agonist ivuxolimab in advanced cancers. Study information: Each patient was given ivuxolimab into a vein every 2 weeks, at 0.01 to 10 mg/kg. The study, taken as a whole, reports: At 0.1 to 3.0 mg/kg and by week 6, clonal expansion occurred in CD4+ and CD8+ blood T cells. Expanded clones were, on average, more numerous among CD8+ T cells than CD4+.

The V gene end was trimmed by 7 bases and the J gene end by 7 bases; junction bases not matched to a gene: 7. Germline assignment: CDR1 MDHEN and CDR2 SYDVKM. CDR3 length: 13 residues. In the case of this clone: Antigen specificity is unknown.

Patients were excluded for autoimmune disease history or systemic immunosuppression. Clones were sequenced by immunoSEQ multiplex PCR, and TCRdb holds only the in-frame ones, with some missing. The table lists 60,000 to 70,000 clones, more than 70% of them singletons. This material consisted of CD4+ or CD8+ T cells sorted from blood, taken in a trial of the OX40 agonist ivuxolimab. The chain uses TRBV28 and TRBJ2-7, with TRBD2 matching 10 bases. This clonotype was sampled from an adult with an advanced solid tumor such as melanoma, head and neck, liver or kidney cancer. The CDR3: CASTSGSTLEQYF. The CDR3 DNA sequence: TGTGCCAGCACTAGCGGGAGCACGTTAGAGCAGTACTTC.